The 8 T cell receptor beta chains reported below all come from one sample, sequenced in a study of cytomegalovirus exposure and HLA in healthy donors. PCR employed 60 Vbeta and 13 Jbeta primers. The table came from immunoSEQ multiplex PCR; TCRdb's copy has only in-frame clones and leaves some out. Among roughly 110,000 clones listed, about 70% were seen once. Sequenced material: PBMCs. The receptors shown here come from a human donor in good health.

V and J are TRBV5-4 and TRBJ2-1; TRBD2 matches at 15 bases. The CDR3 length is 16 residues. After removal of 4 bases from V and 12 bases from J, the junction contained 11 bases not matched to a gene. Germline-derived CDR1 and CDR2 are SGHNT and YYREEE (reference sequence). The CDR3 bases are TGTGCCAGCAGCCGCGGACTAGCGGGAGGGAACAACGGGCAGTTCTTC. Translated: CASSRGLAGGNNGQFF.

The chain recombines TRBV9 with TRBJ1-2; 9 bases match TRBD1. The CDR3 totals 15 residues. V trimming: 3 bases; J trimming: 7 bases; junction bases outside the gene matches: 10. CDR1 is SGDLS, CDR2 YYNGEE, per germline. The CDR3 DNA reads TGTGCCAGCAGCGGGACTACAGGGGGCTGGGGTGGCTACACCTTC. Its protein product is CASSGTTGGWGGYTF. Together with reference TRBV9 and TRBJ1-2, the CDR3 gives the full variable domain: DSGVTQTPKHLITATGQRVTLRCSPRSGDLSVYWYQQSLDQGLQFLIQYYNGEERAKGNILERFSAQQFPDLHSELNLSSLELGDSALYFCASSGTTGGWGGYTFGSGTRLTVV.

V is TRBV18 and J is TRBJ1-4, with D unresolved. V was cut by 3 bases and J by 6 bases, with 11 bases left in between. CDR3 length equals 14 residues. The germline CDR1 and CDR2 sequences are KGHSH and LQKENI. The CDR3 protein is CASSPQEVDEKLFF. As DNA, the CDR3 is TGTGCCAGCTCACCCCAGGAGGTTGATGAAAAACTGTTTTTT.

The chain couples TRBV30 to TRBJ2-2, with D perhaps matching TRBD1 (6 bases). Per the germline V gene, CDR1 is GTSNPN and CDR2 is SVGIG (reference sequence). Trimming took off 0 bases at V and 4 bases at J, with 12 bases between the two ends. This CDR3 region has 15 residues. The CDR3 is CAWSVGGLGTGELFF. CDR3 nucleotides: TGTGCCTGGAGTGTAGGGGGATTGGGCACCGGGGAGCTGTTTTTT.

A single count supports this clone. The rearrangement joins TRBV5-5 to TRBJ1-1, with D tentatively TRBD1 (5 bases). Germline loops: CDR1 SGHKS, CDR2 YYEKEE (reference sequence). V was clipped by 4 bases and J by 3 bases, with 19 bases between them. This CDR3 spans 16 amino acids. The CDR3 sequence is CASSPHPGPFDTEAFF. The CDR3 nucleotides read TGTGCCAGCAGCCCCCACCCAGGGCCATTCGACACTGAAGCTTTCTTT.

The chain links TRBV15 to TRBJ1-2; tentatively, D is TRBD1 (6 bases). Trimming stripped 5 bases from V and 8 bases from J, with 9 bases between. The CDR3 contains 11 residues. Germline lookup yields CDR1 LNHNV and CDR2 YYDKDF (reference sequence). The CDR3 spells CATSSGVGYTF. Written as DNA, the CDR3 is TGTGCCACCAGCTCAGGGGTCGGCTACACCTTC.

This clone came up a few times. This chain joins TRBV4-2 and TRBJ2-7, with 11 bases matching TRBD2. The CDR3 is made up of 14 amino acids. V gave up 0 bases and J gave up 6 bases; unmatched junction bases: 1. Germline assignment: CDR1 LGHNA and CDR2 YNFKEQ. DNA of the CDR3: TGTGCCAGCAGCCAAGAACTAGCGGGAGCCGAGCAGTACTTC. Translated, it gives CASSQELAGAEQYF.

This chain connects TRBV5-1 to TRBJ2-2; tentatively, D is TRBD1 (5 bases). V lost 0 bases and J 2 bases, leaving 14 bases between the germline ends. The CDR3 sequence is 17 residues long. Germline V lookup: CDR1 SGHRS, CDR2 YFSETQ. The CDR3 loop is CASSLVPTGANTGELFF. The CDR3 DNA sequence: TGCGCCAGCAGCTTGGTCCCAACAGGTGCCAACACCGGGGAGCTGTTTTTT.